The sequence of this T cell receptor (beta chain) was determined in a study of CD8 T cells in Susac syndrome. The CDR3 is made up of 15 amino acids. V gave up 8 bases and J gave up 5 bases; unmatched junction bases: 11. Germline V gene data show CDR1 as MDHEN and CDR2 as SYDVKM. CD8+ and CD4+ T cells from blood underwent TCR beta sequencing. RNA totalling about 0.5 to 1 ug underwent reverse transcription with random hexamers. Multiplex PCR with immunoSEQ amplified the TCR beta CDR3 across 54 Vbeta and 13 Jbeta. Each CDR3 protein is one row after TCRdb ran MiXCR on the immunoSEQ multiplex PCR reads. The sample records about 160,000 distinct CDR3 sequences, approximately 95% being singletons.

The TCR comes from a human donor with multiple sclerosis. Sequenced: CD4+ T cells from PBMCs. V is TRBV28 and J is TRBJ2-5; 10 bases map to TRBD1. CDR3 sequence reads: CASASRTGGKETQYF. Written as DNA, the CDR3 is TGTGCCAGCGCAAGTAGGACAGGGGGTAAGGAGACCCAGTACTTC.